This entry features one T cell receptor beta chain sequence. These data come from a study of response to subunit inactivated influenza vaccine. MiXCR, applied by TCRdb to the RT-PCR reads, yields one record per CDR3 protein. The sample lists about 170,000 distinct CDR3 sequences; around 10% were seen once. This CDR3 comprises 13 residues. Trimming cost V 7 bases and J 7 bases, with 13 bases left between them. Germline V gives CDR1 KGHDR, CDR2 SFDVKD. This material consisted of CD8+ T cells sorted from PBMCs, taken less than 25 months after vaccination. The chain uses TRBV24-1 and TRBJ1-5; a possible D gene is TRBD1 (5 bases). The TCR was taken from a man between 45 and 75 years old who received an inactivated influenza vaccine. CDR3 residues: CATRKAWDQPQHF. The CDR3 nucleotides are TGTGCCACCAGAAAGGCGTGGGACCAGCCCCAGCATTTT.